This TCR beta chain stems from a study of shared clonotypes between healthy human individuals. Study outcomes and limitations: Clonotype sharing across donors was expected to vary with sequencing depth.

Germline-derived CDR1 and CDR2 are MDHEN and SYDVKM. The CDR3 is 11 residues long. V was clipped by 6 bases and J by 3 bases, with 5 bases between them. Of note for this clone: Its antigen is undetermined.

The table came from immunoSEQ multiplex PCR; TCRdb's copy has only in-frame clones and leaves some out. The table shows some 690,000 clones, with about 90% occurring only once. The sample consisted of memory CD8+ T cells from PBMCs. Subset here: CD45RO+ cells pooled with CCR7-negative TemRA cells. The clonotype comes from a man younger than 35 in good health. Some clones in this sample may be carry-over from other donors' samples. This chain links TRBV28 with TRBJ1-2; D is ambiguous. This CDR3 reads CASRNYYGYTF. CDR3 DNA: TGTGCCAGCAGGAACTACTATGGCTACACCTTC.